Shown below are 25 T cell receptor beta chains from a single sample sequenced in a study of T-cell memory formation after mild COVID-19. TCRdb analysed the 5' RACE reads with MiXCR anew, one entry per CDR3 protein. In the table there are 250,000 or so distinct CDR3 sequences, roughly 18% of which are singletons. Sequencing was done on a sample of PBMCs or a T cell subset sorted from them (not recorded which). The receptor set was obtained from a man younger than 35 who had mild COVID-19 (a few samples of this study predate the infection). Cell type and time point are not known.

In this sample, this clonotype turned up a few times. The chain links TRBV7-2 to TRBJ1-6; D not certain. The V end was cut by 2 bases, the J end by 2 bases, with 10 bases between. The CDR3 runs to 16 residues. The germline V gene has CDR1 SGHTA and CDR2 FQGNSA. The CDR3 protein is CASSLFETAYNSPLHF. The CDR3 bases are TGTGCCAGCAGCTTATTTGAGACGGCCTATAATTCACCCCTCCACTTT.

This clonotype was seen only a few times. The gene calls are TRBV7-2 and TRBJ2-3; 8 bases line up with TRBD1. Germline V gene data show CDR1 as SGHTA and CDR2 as FQGNSA. CDR3 size: 15 residues. V gave up 5 bases and J gave up 4 bases; unmatched junction bases: 8. CDR3 bases: TGTGCCAGCAGCACCCGGAGACAGGGGCCAGATACGCAGTATTTT. Translated, it gives CASSTRRQGPDTQYF.

This clonotype was seen more than once but under ten times. The chain combines TRBV6-2 or TRBV6-3 with TRBJ2-2; D is unresolved. Germline CDR1 MNHEY, CDR2 SVGEGT. This CDR3 region has 11 residues. Deletions cut 4 bases from V and 6 bases from J, with 3 bases between. For the CDR3, the DNA is TGTGCCAGCAGTTGGTCCGGGGAGCTGTTTTTT. Encoded protein: CASSWSGELFF.

The genes are TRBV6-5 and TRBJ2-7; 8 positions agree with TRBD1. The junction had 13 bases not matched to a gene; V was cut back by 5 bases and J by 1 base. CDR1 and CDR2 (germline): MNHEY, SVGAGI. The length of the CDR3 is 17 residues. The CDR3 sequence is CASSVRTGWFGSYEQYV. CDR3 DNA sequence: TGTGCCAGCAGTGTTCGGACAGGGTGGTTTGGTTCCTACGAGCAGTACGTC.

The V gene is TRBV5-5, the J gene TRBJ2-1; D is unclear. This CDR3 comprises 16 residues. Trimming took 0 bases from V and 7 from J, leaving 17 bases between them. CDR1 is SGHKS and CDR2 is YYEKEE in the germline V gene (reference sequence). CDR3 sequence reads: CASSLGWAVQLNEQFF. The CDR3 nucleotides read TGTGCCAGCAGCTTGGGTTGGGCAGTCCAGTTGAATGAGCAGTTCTTC.

The chain employs TRBV9 and TRBJ1-4; tentative D call: TRBD1 (5 bases). Germline values: CDR1 SGDLS, CDR2 YYNGEE. This CDR3 contains 14 residues. V shed 2 bases and J shed 6 bases, with 11 bases lying between them. The CDR3 sequence is CASSVGVRDEKLFF. The CDR3 nucleotides read TGTGCCAGCAGCGTCGGGGTCAGGGATGAAAAACTGTTTTTT.

In its sample, this clonotype was seen a few times. The chain links TRBV10-3 to TRBJ1-6; D is undetermined. V shed 4 bases and J shed 9 bases, with 10 bases lying between them. CDR1 and CDR2 (germline): ENHRY, SYGVKD. The CDR3 length is 13 residues. The CDR3 sequence is CAISGEDGSPLHF. In nucleotides, the CDR3 is TGTGCCATCAGTGGGGAAGATGGTTCACCCCTCCACTTT.

This clonotype was found a few times. The chain couples TRBV4-3 to TRBJ2-7; D remains unclear. The V and J ends lost 4 bases and 3 bases respectively, with 13 bases between them. From germline, CDR1 is LGHNA and CDR2 YSLEER. CDR3 size: 14 residues. DNA of the CDR3: TGCGCCAGCAGCCTATACGCAGTACTCTACGAGCAGTACGTC. Its protein product is CASSLYAVLYEQYV.

The chain employs TRBV7-9 and TRBJ1-6; no clear D gene. Trimming pared 2 bases from V and 3 bases from J, leaving 5 bases between. The CDR3 is 14 amino acids. Germline V gene sequence: CDR1 SEHNR, CDR2 FQNEAQ (reference sequence). Here the CDR3 reads CASSLNVYNSPLHF. CDR3 DNA: TGTGCCAGCAGCTTAAACGTCTATAATTCACCCCTCCACTTT.

This clonotype occurred a few times. The chain uses TRBV5-1 and TRBJ2-2; 7 bases fit TRBD2. This CDR3 contains 17 residues. Germline CDR1 is SGHRS and CDR2 is YFSETQ. The V gene end was trimmed by 5 bases and the J gene end by 5 bases; junction bases not matched to a gene: 15. The CDR3 spells CASRREPGGSGTGELFF. CDR3 sequence (DNA): TGCGCCAGCAGGCGCGAACCGGGGGGAAGTGGAACCGGGGAGCTGTTTTTT.

V usage is TRBV5-1 and J usage is TRBJ1-2, with D perhaps TRBD1 (6 bases). This CDR3 spans 15 amino acids. With 4 bases removed from V and 6 bases from J, the gap between germline ends came to 19 bases. The germline gives CDR1 SGHRS, CDR2 YFSETQ. As DNA, the CDR3 is TGCGCCAGCAGCATAGCAGGGTTCGCAGGGGATGGCTACACCTTC. Its protein is CASSIAGFAGDGYTF.

This clonotype was seen repeatedly, ten times or more. The chain combines TRBV3-1 with TRBJ2-1; D is perhaps TRBD1 or TRBD2 (6 bases each). Germline-derived CDR1 and CDR2 are LGHDT and YNNKEL (reference sequence). V dropped 4 bases and J dropped 6 bases, with 16 bases sitting between them. This CDR3 region has 15 residues. CDR3 DNA sequence: TGTGCCAGCAGCCGCCCAACTGGGGGGCGCAATGAGCAGTTCTTC. It translates to CASSRPTGGRNEQFF.

The chain is built from TRBV12-3 or TRBV12-4 and TRBJ2-4; 8 bases map to TRBD2. CDR3 length: 14 amino acids. V lost 5 bases and J lost 5; bases outside the gene matches: 5. CDR3 amino acids: CASSRGGDQNIQYF. In DNA form, the CDR3 reads TGTGCCAGCAGTCGGGGGGGGGACCAAAACATTCAGTACTTC.

A few counts support this clonotype. The V call is TRBV7-2, the J call TRBJ2-3, with 9 bases matching TRBD1. Unmatched junction bases numbered 9, after V lost 3 bases and J lost 5 bases. Germline CDR1 is SGHTA and CDR2 is FQGNSA. This CDR3 comprises 16 residues. The CDR3 bases are TGTGCCAGCAGCTTTACCCGGGACAGGGTCAAAGATACGCAGTATTTT. It is translated as CASSFTRDRVKDTQYF.

The chain is built from TRBV27 and TRBJ2-2; 11 nucleotides match TRBD2. Germline-derived CDR1 and CDR2 are MNHEY and SMNVEV (reference sequence). J was trimmed by 5 bases and V by 5 bases; bases with no gene match: 16. This CDR3 has 19 residues. The CDR3 nucleotides are TGTGCCAGCAGTCGCCGCGTATTTCCTAGCGGGGGGAAGACCGGGGAGCTGTTTTTT. This gives the protein CASSRRVFPSGGKTGELFF.

This clonotype was recorded a few times. The V and J genes are TRBV4-3 and TRBJ1-1; maybe TRBD1 (5 bases). Deletions cut 0 bases from V and 1 base from J, with 6 bases between. The CDR3 extends over 14 amino acids. Germline CDR1 is LGHNA and CDR2 is YSLEER. CDR3 DNA sequence: TGCGCCAGCAGCCAAGATACAGGGAACACTGAAGCTTTCTTT. It encodes CASSQDTGNTEAFF.

The genes are TRBV28 and TRBJ2-7, with D possibly being TRBD2 (7 bases). The CDR3 contains 13 residues. The germline V gene has CDR1 MDHEN and CDR2 SYDVKM. V lost 4 bases to trimming and J lost 2 bases, with 9 bases between them. The CDR3 DNA reads TGTGCCAGCAGTTGGGGGGGCCCCTACGAGCAGTACGTC. This encodes CASSWGGPYEQYV.

CDR3 nucleotides: TGCGCCAGCAGCCAAGGAAACAGGAAAAATCAGCCCCAGCATTTT. Amino acids: CASSQGNRKNQPQHF. The chain links TRBV4-3 to TRBJ1-5, with D perhaps matching TRBD1 (5 bases). Germline V gene sequence: CDR1 LGHNA, CDR2 YSLEER. Deletions cut 1 base from V and 4 bases from J, with 11 bases between. The CDR3 extends over 15 amino acids.

This chain uses TRBV7-9 with TRBJ1-5; D ambiguous. The germline CDR1 and CDR2 sequences are SEHNR and FQNEAQ (reference sequence). CDR3 length: 15 residues. The V and J ends lost 0 bases and 5 bases respectively, with 11 bases between them. The CDR3 DNA follows: TGTGCCAGCAGCTTAGCAGGTGGCCCCGATCAGCCCCAGCATTTT. Translated, it gives CASSLAGGPDQPQHF.

In its sample, this clonotype was seen a few times. The rearrangement links TRBV7-8 to TRBJ1-6, with D possibly being TRBD1 (6 bases). V was cut by 1 base and J by 3 bases, with 10 bases left in between. Germline V lookup: CDR1 SGHVS, CDR2 FQNEAQ. This CDR3 spans 16 amino acids. CDR3 residues: CASSLDGTSYNSPLHF. CDR3 coding DNA: TGTGCCAGCAGCTTAGACGGGACAAGCTATAATTCACCCCTCCACTTT.

This clonotype was detected only a few times. J is TRBJ2-1 and V is TRBV6-2 or TRBV6-3, with D possibly matching TRBD2 (6 bases). The CDR3 is 12 amino acids. Looked up from germline, CDR1 is MNHEY and CDR2 is SVGEGT. Trimming removed 5 bases from V and 9 bases from J, with 11 bases in between. CDR3 sequence reads: CASSPTGVEQFF. The CDR3 DNA sequence: TGTGCCAGCAGTCCAACGGGGGTTGAGCAGTTCTTC.

The genes are TRBV4-3 and TRBJ2-3; no clear D. This CDR3 comprises 15 residues. The V end lost 4 bases, the J end lost 1 base, and 12 bases lay between the germline ends. Germline lookup yields CDR1 LGHNA and CDR2 YSLEER. CDR3 protein: CASSPAPGRTDTQYF. The CDR3 DNA sequence: TGCGCCAGCAGCCCAGCTCCGGGCCGCACAGATACGCAGTATTTT.

This clonotype showed up many times. The J gene is TRBJ2-3, the V gene TRBV7-8; D unclear. This CDR3 comprises 14 residues. Germline V gene data show CDR1 as SGHVS and CDR2 as FQNEAQ. Trimming shortened V by 2 bases and J by 0 bases, and 6 bases separated the two germline ends. This chain's CDR3 is CASSLQASTDTQYF. The CDR3 DNA follows: TGTGCCAGCAGCTTACAGGCTAGCACAGATACGCAGTATTTT.

The chain is built from TRBV9 and TRBJ2-2; 7 bases map to TRBD1. The CDR3 has 17 residues. From germline, CDR1 is SGDLS and CDR2 YYNGEE. Trimming took 7 bases from V and 4 from J; bases not matched to a gene: 16. This CDR3 reads CASSLGQAFFSTGELFF. CDR3 DNA: TGTGCCAGCTCCCTCGGACAGGCCTTTTTTAGCACCGGGGAGCTGTTTTTT.

This rearrangement joins TRBV6-5 to TRBJ1-5, with D unresolved. The CDR3 sequence is 15 residues long. V dropped 0 bases and J dropped 2 bases, with 8 bases sitting between them. From germline, CDR1 is MNHEY and CDR2 SVGAGI. The CDR3 DNA follows: TGTGCCAGCAGTTACTCAGCCACGGGCAATCAGCCCCAGCATTTT. It is translated as CASSYSATGNQPQHF.